These 18 T cell receptor beta chains share one sample of origin, sequenced in a study of radiotherapy plus CTLA-4 blockade in lung cancer. TCRdb's table, derived via immunoSEQ multiplex PCR, lists solely in-frame clones and lacks some. The table records 95,000 to 150,000 clones, around 89% of them present only once. Sequencing used peripheral blood, obtained from a patient treated with radiotherapy plus ipilimumab. These receptors were collected from a human donor with non-small cell lung cancer that progressed on radiotherapy plus ipilimumab.

The rearrangement uses TRBV19 and TRBJ2-4, with 7 positions matching TRBD1. Unmatched junction bases numbered 7, after V lost 4 bases and J lost 1 base. The CDR3 runs 16 residues. The germline gives CDR1 LNHDA, CDR2 SQIVND (reference sequence). The CDR3 reads CASSSPDRVAKNIQYF. The CDR3 coding sequence is TGTGCCAGTAGTAGCCCCGACAGGGTCGCCAAAAACATTCAGTACTTC.

The rearrangement links TRBV2 to TRBJ1-4; D not resolved. The CDR3 is 12 amino acids. CDR1 SNHLY and CDR2 FYNNEI come from the germline V gene. Trimming took 4 bases from V and 7 from J, leaving 7 bases between them. The CDR3 reads CASSGTREKLFF. The CDR3 coding sequence is TGTGCCAGCAGTGGGACTCGTGAAAAACTGTTTTTT.

CDR3 protein: CASRGTGRTEAFF. CDR3 bases: TGTGCCAGCAGAGGGACAGGGCGGACTGAAGCTTTCTTT. The rearrangement joins TRBV27 to TRBJ1-1, with 9 bases lining up with TRBD1. The V gene end was trimmed by 6 bases and the J gene end by 5 bases; junction bases not matched to a gene: 4. CDR1 and CDR2 from the germline V gene are MNHEY and SMNVEV (reference sequence). This CDR3 has 13 amino acids.

The CDR3 DNA is TGTGCCAGCAGCCTCGCGGAGACCCAGTACTTC. Translated, it gives CASSLAETQYF. The chain employs TRBV5-5 and TRBJ2-5; D is ambiguous. This CDR3 contains 11 residues. V lost 4 bases to trimming and J lost 5 bases, with 6 bases between them. The germline CDR1 and CDR2 sequences are SGHKS and YYEKEE (reference sequence).

This clone was counted a single time. The chain carries TRBV14 and TRBJ2-3; 7 positions match TRBD2. J was trimmed by 1 base and V by 4 bases; bases with no gene match: 8. Germline V gene sequence: CDR1 SGHDN, CDR2 FVKESK. CDR3 length: 16 amino acids. The CDR3 here is CASSPFPRGGTDTQYF. As DNA, the CDR3 is TGTGCCAGCAGCCCCTTTCCTCGGGGGGGCACAGATACGCAGTATTTT.

The chain links TRBV4-2 to TRBJ2-7, with 11 nucleotides matching TRBD1. Germline V gives CDR1 LGHNA, CDR2 YNFKEQ. J lost 2 bases, V lost 2 bases, and 11 bases had no gene match. The length of the CDR3 is 18 residues. The CDR3 loop is CASSQPRTGGAPTYEQYF. CDR3 sequence (DNA): TGTGCCAGCAGCCAACCGCGGACAGGGGGCGCGCCGACCTACGAGCAGTACTTC.

This chain uses TRBV30 with TRBJ1-1; tentatively, D is TRBD1 (5 bases). The germline V gene has CDR1 GTSNPN and CDR2 SVGIG (reference sequence). V was shortened by 8 bases and J by 0 bases, with 19 bases between the two germline ends. The CDR3 is 15 residues long. DNA of the CDR3: TGTGCCCCTCAGAAGGGACTTACCCTGAACACTGAAGCTTTCTTT. This codes for CAPQKGLTLNTEAFF.

This sequence joins TRBV5-4 and TRBJ2-7, with TRBD1 as a possible D gene (6 bases). CDR3 length: 15 residues. The V gene's germline CDR1 is SGHNT and CDR2 YYREEE (reference sequence). V gave up 1 base and J gave up 0 bases, with 11 bases separating them. CDR3 DNA: TGTGCCAGCAGCTTGTTGGTGGGGGCCTCCTACGAGCAGTACTTC. Protein product: CASSLLVGASYEQYF.

This chain connects TRBV15 to TRBJ2-7; TRBD1 matches at 7 bases. This CDR3 has 14 amino acids. The V and J ends lost 4 bases and 5 bases, in that order; junction bases with no gene match: 8. CDR1 is LNHNV and CDR2 is YYDKDF in the germline V gene (reference sequence). CDR3 in DNA: TGTGCCACCAGCATAGACAGGGTACGTGACGAGCAGTACTTC. Its protein is CATSIDRVRDEQYF.

The chain combines TRBV9 with TRBJ1-5; tentative D call: TRBD1 (5 bases). Germline CDR1 reads SGDLS; CDR2 reads YYNGEE. V gave up 3 bases and J gave up 3 bases, with 16 bases separating them. The CDR3 is made up of 16 amino acids. The CDR3 loop is CASSALGWGTNQPQHF. DNA for the CDR3: TGTGCCAGCAGCGCCCTTGGATGGGGGACCAATCAGCCCCAGCATTTT.

The chain couples TRBV29-1 to TRBJ1-1; D gene uncertain. V lost 1 base and J lost 2, with 5 bases in between. The germline gives CDR1 SQVTM, CDR2 ANQGSEA. This CDR3 is built from 12 residues. CDR3 sequence (DNA): TGCAGCGTTGAAGCAGTTAACACTGAAGCTTTCTTT. Translated: CSVEAVNTEAFF.

The gene calls are TRBV13 and TRBJ1-4, with a possible D match to TRBD1 (6 bases). Germline V CDR1 and CDR2: PRHDT, FYEKMQ (reference sequence). The CDR3 loop spans 15 amino acids. V was pared by 5 bases and J by 0 bases, with 10 bases between. The chain's CDR3 is CASSRRTATNEKLFF. The CDR3 bases are TGTGCCAGCAGCAGAAGGACAGCAACTAATGAAAAACTGTTTTTT.

This chain uses TRBV5-6 with TRBJ1-6; D is unclear. Germline CDR1 SGHDT, CDR2 YYEEEE. Deletions cut 0 bases from V and 7 bases from J, with 8 bases between. CDR3 length equals 14 residues. For the CDR3, the DNA is TGTGCCAGCAGCTTGGGCAGGAGAAATTCACCCCTCCACTTT. This encodes CASSLGRRNSPLHF.

The V gene is TRBV5-6, the J gene TRBJ1-2, with a possible D match to TRBD1 (6 bases). Germline CDR1 reads SGHDT; CDR2 reads YYEEEE. V was pared by 4 bases and J by 2 bases, with 9 bases between. The CDR3 sequence is 13 residues long. Written as DNA, the CDR3 is TGTGCCAGCAGCGAAGGACAGAACTATGGCTACACCTTC. Its translation: CASSEGQNYGYTF.

The chain couples TRBV19 to TRBJ2-1; weak D call: TRBD2 (7 bases). Germline values: CDR1 LNHDA, CDR2 SQIVND (reference sequence). The CDR3 runs to 16 residues. Between the trimmed V and J ends, which lost 5 bases and 7 bases, there was a span of 21 bases. CDR3 in DNA: TGTGCCAGTAGTTCTTTCCGGGACAAGGGGGGGAATGAGCAGTTCTTC. The encoded protein is CASSSFRDKGGNEQFF. The full variable domain, its missing parts supplied by reference TRBV19 and TRBJ2-1, is DGGITQSPKYLFRKEGQNVTLSCEQNLNHDAMYWYRQDPGQGLRLIYYSQIVNDFQKGDIAEGYSVSREKKESFPLTVTSAQKNPTAFYLCASSSFRDKGGNEQFFGPGTRLTVL.

The chain recombines TRBV6-6 with TRBJ2-5; a possible D gene is TRBD1 (6 bases). Germline CDR1 is MNHNY and CDR2 is SVGAGI (reference sequence). This CDR3 is 14 amino acids long. With 0 bases removed from V and 5 bases from J, the gap between germline ends came to 10 bases. The CDR3, as DNA: TGTGCCAGCAGTTACTCCGGACAGCCGGAGACCCAGTACTTC. It is translated as CASSYSGQPETQYF.

The chain links TRBV4-1 to TRBJ2-7, with 8 bases lining up with TRBD2. The CDR3 is 16 amino acids. The V gene end was trimmed by 1 base and the J gene end by 4 bases; junction bases not matched to a gene: 9. Germline V gene lookup returns CDR1 MGHRA and CDR2 YSYEKL. The CDR3 protein is CASSQVPGTRRYEQYF. As DNA, the CDR3 is TGCGCCAGCAGCCAAGTTCCCGGGACTAGGAGATACGAGCAGTACTTC.

The chain is built from TRBV15 and TRBJ2-1; 13 bases are a match to TRBD2. The CDR3 covers 17 residues. Germline loops: CDR1 LNHNV, CDR2 YYDKDF (reference sequence). The trim removed 1 base at V and 6 bases at J, leaving 6 bases unmatched. The chain's CDR3 is CATSRAWTSGRGNEQFF. In DNA, the CDR3 is TGTGCCACCAGCAGAGCCTGGACTAGCGGGAGAGGCAATGAGCAGTTCTTC.